This is a list of T cell receptor beta chains from one sample in a study of PD-1 blockade in mismatch repair-deficient tumors. These receptors' targets are unknown. The repertoire was sequenced with immunoSEQ multiplex PCR; TCRdb's copy has only in-frame clones and lacks some. The sample shows approximately 9,000 clones, around nine tenths of them seen only once. Sequencing was performed on cells cultured in vitro, taken from a patient treated with pembrolizumab. The receptors were sampled from an adult with mismatch repair-deficient cancer. The CDR3 runs from the conserved cysteine through the conserved F or W. A D gene is named only where the DNA matches it firmly. The size field is filled for only some rows; it gives once, few, many or a size class.

V gene	D gene	clone size	J gene	CDR3 protein	CDR3 DNA
TRBV19	-	-	TRBJ2-1	CASSFTTQNEQFF	TGTGCCAGTAGTTTTACGACTCAAAATGAGCAGTTCTTC
TRBV6-5	TRBD1	-	TRBJ2-7	CASSWTGGFYEQYF	TGTGCCAGCAGTTGGACAGGGGGCTTCTACGAGCAGTACTTC
TRBV19	TRBD1	-	TRBJ1-5	CASSIWTGDQPQHF	TGTGCCAGTAGTATTTGGACAGGGGATCAGCCCCAGCATTTT
TRBV30	-	-	TRBJ2-5	CAWSQGNQETQYF	TGTGCCTGGAGTCAAGGGAACCAAGAGACCCAGTACTTC
TRBV27	-	-	TRBJ1-1	CASSVGVGGGGTEAFF	TGTGCCAGCAGTGTGGGGGTGGGGGGCGGTGGCACTGAAGCTTTCTTT
TRBV28	-	-	TRBJ2-7	CASSQTYEQYF	TGTGCCAGCAGTCAGACCTACGAGCAGTACTTC
TRBV28	-	-	TRBJ2-5	CASSFGGPPQETQYF	TGTGCCAGCAGTTTCGGCGGGCCCCCTCAAGAGACCCAGTACTTC
TRBV7-2	-	-	TRBJ2-1	CASSPIQGSYNEQFF	TGTGCCAGCAGCCCAATACAGGGCTCCTACAATGAGCAGTTCTTC
TRBV7-9	-	-	TRBJ1-5	CASSLVHDEDNQPQHF	TGTGCCAGCAGCTTAGTGCACGACGAGGACAATCAGCCCCAGCATTTT
TRBV18	TRBD2	-	TRBJ2-2	CASSPIAGGTGELFF	TGTGCCAGCTCACCTATCGCCGGGGGGACCGGGGAGCTGTTTTTT
TRBV5-1	-	few	TRBJ2-3	CASSLVGTIGTDTQYF	TGCGCCAGCAGCTTGGTGGGGACAATCGGCACAGATACGCAGTATTTT
TRBV28	-	-	TRBJ1-5	CASSPLLQGSQPQHF	TGTGCCAGCAGCCCATTATTACAGGGATCGCAGCCCCAGCATTTT
TRBV5-1	TRBD2	-	TRBJ2-3	CASSLGGAGEADTQYF	TGCGCCAGCAGCTTGGGTGGAGCGGGAGAAGCAGATACGCAGTATTTT
TRBV21-1	-	-	TRBJ1-4	CASSKEKSGGEFNEKLFF	TGTGCCAGCAGCAAAGAAAAATCGGGTGGGGAGTTTAATGAAAAACTGTTTTTT
TRBV10-1	TRBD1	-	TRBJ2-1	CASSESSGQDYNEQFF	TGCGCCAGCAGTGAGTCCTCGGGACAGGACTACAATGAGCAGTTCTTC
TRBV5-4	TRBD2	-	TRBJ2-7	CASSSGLAGVNSQYEQYF	TGTGCCAGCAGCTCCGGACTAGCGGGAGTTAATTCGCAGTACGAGCAGTACTTC
TRBV6-6	-	-	TRBJ2-2	CASTYITGELFF	TGTGCCAGCACTTACATCACCGGGGAGCTGTTTTTT
TRBV7-9	-	-	TRBJ2-3	CASSSSTGDTQYF	TGTGCCAGCAGCTCGTCAACGGGGGATACGCAGTATTTT
TRBV30	-	-	TRBJ1-1	CAWSVGSGTEAFF	TGTGCCTGGAGTGTAGGGTCGGGGACTGAAGCTTTCTTT
TRBV28	-	-	TRBJ2-7	CATMVGGARVYEQYF	TGTGCCACCATGGTTGGGGGAGCTAGGGTCTACGAGCAGTACTTC
TRBV28	TRBD2	-	TRBJ2-1	CASSQGLAGFQQFF	TGTGCCAGCAGCCAGGGACTAGCGGGATTTCAGCAGTTCTTC
TRBV28	TRBD2	-	TRBJ2-3	CASSLGRETDTQYF	TGTGCCAGCAGTCTCGGGCGGGAGACAGATACGCAGTATTTT
TRBV28	-	-	TRBJ1-5	CASSSLSPNQPQHF	TGTGCCAGCAGTTCCTTGTCCCCTAATCAGCCCCAGCATTTT
TRBV9	-	-	TRBJ1-1	CASSADVGNTEAFF	TGTGCCAGCAGCGCCGACGTGGGGAACACTGAAGCTTTCTTT
TRBV2	TRBD1	-	TRBJ2-5	CASDVAGTVETQYF	TGTGCCAGCGATGTAGCCGGGACAGTGGAAACCCAGTACTTC
TRBV4-1	TRBD1	-	TRBJ2-4	CASSQDLTGGKAKNIQYF	TGCGCCAGCAGCCAAGACCTGACAGGGGGCAAGGCCAAAAACATTCAGTACTTC
TRBV30	-	-	TRBJ2-3	CAWRRAGRTDTQYF	TGTGCCTGGAGAAGGGCGGGACGCACAGATACGCAGTATTTT
TRBV2	TRBD1	-	TRBJ2-5	CASSEYGTGQETQYF	TGTGCCAGCAGTGAATACGGGACAGGTCAAGAGACCCAGTACTTC
TRBV6-1	TRBD1	-	TRBJ1-2	CASSLGQPTNYGYTF	TGTGCCAGCAGCCTGGGACAGCCAACTAACTATGGCTACACCTTC